This T cell receptor (beta chain) stems from a study of beta chain features in type 1 diabetes. Notes on the study in general: There was a possibility that cDNA sequencing over-represented cells with high TCR expression. Shorter TCRB CDR3s, moderately but significantly so, were found in Type 1 diabetes patients in all four CD4+ subsets.

Every isolated RNA sample was fully reverse transcribed, so sequencing captured expressed TCRB transcripts. Produced via immunoSEQ multiplex PCR; TCRdb's table is partial and in-frame only. The table has about 900,000 clones, 15% to 20% seen once. Trimming left V 4 bases short and J 1 base short, with 13 bases between. Germline CDR1 and CDR2: KGHSH and LQKENI. The CDR3 extends over 15 amino acids. As concerns this clone: Its specificity is not known.

Blood was collected once per donor into heparin, averaging around 120 mL. The sequenced sample was naive CD4+ T cells from blood. The rearrangement joins TRBV18 to TRBJ1-2, with D perhaps TRBD1 (5 bases). The origin of this receptor is a woman under 30 in good health. The CDR3 nucleotides read TGTGCCAGCTCACTCCGCCAGGGTGATAACTATGGCTACACCTTC. It encodes CASSLRQGDNYGYTF.